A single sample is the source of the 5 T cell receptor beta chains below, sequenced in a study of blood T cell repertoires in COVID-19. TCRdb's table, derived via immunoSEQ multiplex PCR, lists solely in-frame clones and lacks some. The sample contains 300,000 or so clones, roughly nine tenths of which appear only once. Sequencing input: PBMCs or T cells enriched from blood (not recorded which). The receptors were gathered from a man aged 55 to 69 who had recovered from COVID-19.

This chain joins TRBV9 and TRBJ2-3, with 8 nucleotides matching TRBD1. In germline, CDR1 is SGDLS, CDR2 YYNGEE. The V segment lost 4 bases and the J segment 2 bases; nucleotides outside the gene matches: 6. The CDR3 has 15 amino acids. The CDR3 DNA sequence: TGTGCCAGCAGCCCACGGGACAGGCTCACAGATACGCAGTATTTT. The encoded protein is CASSPRDRLTDTQYF.

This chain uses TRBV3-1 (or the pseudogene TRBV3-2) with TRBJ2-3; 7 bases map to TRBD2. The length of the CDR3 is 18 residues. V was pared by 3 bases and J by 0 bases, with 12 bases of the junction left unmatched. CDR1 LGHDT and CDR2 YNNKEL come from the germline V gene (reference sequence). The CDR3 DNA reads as TGTGCCAGCAGCCAGGGGACTACTCGACTCGGGAGCACAGATACGCAGTATTTT. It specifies CASSQGTTRLGSTDTQYF.

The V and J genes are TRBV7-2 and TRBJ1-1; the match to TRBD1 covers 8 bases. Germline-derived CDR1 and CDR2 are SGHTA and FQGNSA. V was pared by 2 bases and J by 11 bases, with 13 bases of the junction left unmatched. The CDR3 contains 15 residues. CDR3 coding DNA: TGTGCCAGCAGCTTATATAGGACAGGGAAGGGAGATGCTTTCTTT. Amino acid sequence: CASSLYRTGKGDAFF.

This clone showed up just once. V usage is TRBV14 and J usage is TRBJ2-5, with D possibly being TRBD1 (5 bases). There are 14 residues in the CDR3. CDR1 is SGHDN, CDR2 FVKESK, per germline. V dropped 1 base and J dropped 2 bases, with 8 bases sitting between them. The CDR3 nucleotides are TGTGCCAGCAGCCAAGTGGCAGGGCAAGAGACCCAGTACTTC. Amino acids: CASSQVAGQETQYF.

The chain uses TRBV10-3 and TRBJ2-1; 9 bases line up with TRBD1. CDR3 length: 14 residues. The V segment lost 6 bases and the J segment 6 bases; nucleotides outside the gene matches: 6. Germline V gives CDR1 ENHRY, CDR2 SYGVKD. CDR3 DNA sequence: TGTGCCATCAGGGGGGACAGGGAATTCAATGAGCAGTTCTTC. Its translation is CAIRGDREFNEQFF.